The subject of this entry is one T cell receptor (beta chain). Its antigen remains unknown. The V gene lost 6 bases and the J gene lost 0 bases, with 15 bases spanning the gap. The CDR3 consists of 15 residues. Per the germline V gene, CDR1 is MNHNS and CDR2 is SASEGT. The data originate from a study of blood T cells in healthy people across ages. Whole-study findings and limits: Unsorted PBMCs ruled out conclusive naive versus antigen-experienced comparison. Diversity was higher, and naive CD4+ cells more numerous, in long-lived donors than in aged donors.

The individuals who served as donors were healthy Caucasians living in Russia, aged about 6 to 100. Sample-barcoded 5' priming and a J-beta primer mix drove a second PCR of 7 to 11 cycles. The template-switch adaptor was a 5' adaptor with 12 random nucleotides. It tagged each cDNA molecule. In TCRdb, the 5' RACE reads were re-called with MiXCR into one record per CDR3 protein. The table shows approximately 770,000 distinct CDR3 sequences, with 58% occurring only once. The TCR was taken from a man aged 25-40 years in good health. Sequences were obtained from blood. The genes are TRBV6-1 and TRBJ2-7, with D possibly matching TRBD1 (7 bases). The CDR3 bases are TGTGCCAGCAGAGTGACAGGGAGGAGCTCCTACGAGCAGTACTTC. It encodes CASRVTGRSSYEQYF.